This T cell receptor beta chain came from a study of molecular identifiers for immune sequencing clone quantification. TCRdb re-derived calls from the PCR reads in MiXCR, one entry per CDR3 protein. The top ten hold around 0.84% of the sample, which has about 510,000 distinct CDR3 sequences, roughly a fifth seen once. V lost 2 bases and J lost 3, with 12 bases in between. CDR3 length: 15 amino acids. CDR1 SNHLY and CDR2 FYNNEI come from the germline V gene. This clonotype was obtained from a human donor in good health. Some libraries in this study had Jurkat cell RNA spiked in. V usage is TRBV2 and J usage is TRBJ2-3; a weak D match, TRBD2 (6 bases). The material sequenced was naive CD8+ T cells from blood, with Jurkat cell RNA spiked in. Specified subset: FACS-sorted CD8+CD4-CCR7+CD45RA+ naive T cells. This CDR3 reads CASSEWPRGTDTQYF. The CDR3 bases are TGTGCCAGCAGTGAATGGCCCCGGGGGACAGATACGCAGTATTTT.